These 27 T cell receptor beta chains originate from one sample sequenced in a study of blood T cell repertoires in COVID-19. Produced via immunoSEQ multiplex PCR; TCRdb's table is partial and in-frame only. The sample shows approximately 200,000 clones, more than 80% of them seen only once. The sample was PBMCs or T cells enriched from blood (not recorded which). The receptors originated from a man between 60 and 75 years old who had recovered from COVID-19.

The chain combines TRBV12-3 or TRBV12-4 with TRBJ1-2; the D is unclear. V dropped 6 bases and J dropped 7 bases, with 15 bases sitting between them. The CDR3 loop spans 13 amino acids. The CDR3 here is CASSLEVRGGYTF. DNA for the CDR3: TGTGCCAGCAGCCTAGAGGTGCGGGGTGGCTACACCTTC.

This clone was counted only a few times. This sequence joins TRBV24-1 and TRBJ2-3; 7 nucleotides align to TRBD1. Per germline, CDR1 KGHDR and CDR2 SFDVKD. J gave up 6 bases and V 4 bases, and 6 bases lay outside the gene matches. The CDR3 has 14 amino acids. The chain's CDR3 is CATSEATGSDTQYF. CDR3 sequence (DNA): TGTGCCACCAGTGAAGCGACAGGGTCGGATACGCAGTATTTT.

CDR3 protein: CSVTGGLGYTF. Written as DNA, the CDR3 is TGCAGCGTGACAGGGGGCCTAGGCTACACCTTC. This sequence joins TRBV29-1 and TRBJ1-2, with 10 bases that match TRBD1. CDR3 length: 11 residues. V gave up 6 bases and J gave up 8 bases; unmatched junction bases: 3. Per germline, CDR1 SQVTM and CDR2 ANQGSEA.

The chain carries TRBV5-1 and TRBJ2-5; 8 bases fit TRBD1. Germline V gene data show CDR1 as SGHRS and CDR2 as YFSETQ. Trimming at V came to 4 bases and at J to 1 base, leaving 6 bases not matched to a gene. This CDR3 contains 15 residues. The CDR3 loop reads CASSLGQVIQETQYF. CDR3 in DNA: TGCGCCAGCAGCCTGGGACAGGTAATCCAAGAGACCCAGTACTTC.

The chain uses TRBV24-1 and TRBJ2-2; 10 positions agree with TRBD2. Germline V gene lookup returns CDR1 KGHDR and CDR2 SFDVKD. The J segment lost 3 bases and the V segment lost 3 bases, leaving 9 bases of the junction unmatched. This CDR3 is 18 amino acids long. The CDR3 sequence: CATSDPSASGGYTGELFF. CDR3 bases: TGTGCCACCAGTGATCCTAGTGCTAGCGGGGGCTACACCGGGGAGCTGTTTTTT.

The chain recombines TRBV30 with TRBJ2-7; D might be TRBD1 (5 bases). Between the trimmed V and J ends, which lost 5 bases and 3 bases, there was a span of 11 bases. The CDR3 has 12 residues. CDR1 is GTSNPN, CDR2 SVGIG, per germline (reference sequence). CDR3 DNA sequence: TGTGCCTGGGCTGCAGGGAACTACGAGCAGTACTTC. This sequence encodes CAWAAGNYEQYF.

The chain is built from TRBV10-3 and TRBJ2-7; 8 nucleotides match TRBD1. V shed 10 bases and J 5 bases; nucleotides not matched to a gene: 10. The CDR3 runs 13 residues. Germline V gives CDR1 ENHRY, CDR2 SYGVKD. The CDR3 loop is CATAGRGQHEQYF. In DNA, the CDR3 is TGTGCCACGGCAGGCAGGGGGCAACACGAGCAGTACTTC.

This clone came up a few times. The chain links TRBV4-1 to TRBJ1-2; TRBD1 matches 8 bases. The length of the CDR3 is 14 residues. The J segment lost 3 bases and the V segment lost 4 bases, leaving 4 bases of the junction unmatched. Germline V gene sequence: CDR1 MGHRA, CDR2 YSYEKL. CDR3 nucleotide sequence: TGCGCCAGCAGCCCAGGGGACAGGCACTATGGCTACACCTTC. Translation: CASSPGDRHYGYTF.

This chain links TRBV5-1 with TRBJ1-2, with a possible D match to TRBD1 (6 bases). Looked up from germline, CDR1 is SGHRS and CDR2 is YFSETQ. There are 13 residues in the CDR3. Trimming left V 3 bases short and J 6 bases short, with 12 bases between. The chain's CDR3 is CASSWGGVDGYTF. The CDR3 bases are TGCGCCAGCAGCTGGGGGGGCGTGGATGGCTACACCTTC.

The chain combines TRBV7-3 with TRBJ2-3, with TRBD1 as a possible D gene (6 bases). The germline CDR1 and CDR2 sequences are SGHTA and FQGTGA. The CDR3 covers 15 residues. Trimming stripped 2 bases from V and 4 bases from J, with 13 bases between. CDR3 sequence (DNA): TGTGCCAGCAGCTTAGGCAGGGGAGTAGCAGATACGCAGTATTTT. Amino acids: CASSLGRGVADTQYF.

This clone was detected once. The chain links TRBV30 to TRBJ2-5; D is uncertain. This CDR3 region has 12 residues. Germline CDR1 reads GTSNPN; CDR2 reads SVGIG (reference sequence). V lost 0 bases to trimming and J lost 9 bases, with 11 bases between them. The CDR3 DNA sequence: TGTGCCTGGAGTGTAATCTTCGAGGCCCAGTACTTC. Its translation: CAWSVIFEAQYF. Combining the CDR3 with reference TRBV30 and TRBJ2-5 gives the whole variable domain SQTIHQWPATLVQPVGSPLSLECTVEGTSNPNLYWYRQAAGRGLQLLFYSVGIGQISSEVPQNLSASRPQDRQFILSSKKLLLSDSGFYLCAWSVIFEAQYFGPGTRLLVL.

Here the CDR3 reads CASSYVRAPNYGYTF. Written as DNA, the CDR3 is TGTGCCAGCAGTTATGTCCGAGCGCCCAACTATGGCTACACCTTC. V gene TRBV6-5 combines with J gene TRBJ1-2, with no clear D. The V gene lost 3 bases and the J gene lost 2 bases, with 13 bases spanning the gap. Germline V gene lookup returns CDR1 MNHEY and CDR2 SVGAGI. The CDR3 covers 15 residues.

The CDR3 sequence: CASSPQMNTEAFF. The CDR3 DNA reads as TGTGCCAGCAGCCCTCAGATGAACACTGAAGCTTTCTTT. The gene calls are TRBV7-8 and TRBJ1-1; no firm D call. The CDR3 has 13 amino acids. The V gene's germline CDR1 is SGHVS and CDR2 FQNEAQ. V was pared by 5 bases and J by 0 bases, with 7 bases between.

The chain uses TRBV29-1 and TRBJ1-1, with a tentative D call TRBD1 (6 bases). V gave up 4 bases and J gave up 4 bases, with 10 bases separating them. This CDR3 is 12 amino acids long. Germline values: CDR1 SQVTM, CDR2 ANQGSEA. The CDR3 DNA reads as TGCAGCGTTGGACAGGAGGTCACTGAAGCTTTCTTT. Translated: CSVGQEVTEAFF.

V is TRBV24-1 and J is TRBJ1-2; a possible D gene is TRBD1 (5 bases). The CDR3 has 14 residues. V lost 3 bases and J 3 bases, leaving 10 bases between the germline ends. CDR1 is KGHDR and CDR2 is SFDVKD in the germline V gene. The CDR3 DNA reads TGTGCCACCAGTGATCCCGGGGGGGACTATGGCTACACCTTC. It codes for CATSDPGGDYGYTF.

The chain combines TRBV27 with TRBJ2-7, with a weak D call TRBD1 (6 bases). CDR1 is MNHEY, CDR2 SMNVEV, per germline (reference sequence). The CDR3 is made up of 15 amino acids. Trimming removed 5 bases at V and 2 bases at J, with 16 bases between. CDR3 nucleotide sequence: TGTGCCAGCAGTCCGAGCTGGGGACAAGCCTACGAGCAGTACTTC. It yields the protein CASSPSWGQAYEQYF.

The V and J genes are TRBV2 and TRBJ2-1; the match to TRBD2 covers 11 bases. Germline V gene lookup returns CDR1 SNHLY and CDR2 FYNNEI. J was trimmed by 0 bases and V by 6 bases; bases with no gene match: 7. This CDR3 region has 17 residues. This CDR3 is CASRLLAGGGSYNEQFF. In nucleotides, the CDR3 is TGTGCCAGCAGACTCCTAGCGGGGGGAGGCTCCTACAATGAGCAGTTCTTC.

Here the CDR3 DNA reads TGTGCCAGCAGCTTAATGCGGGATACCTCCTACGAGCAGTACTTC. Amino acids: CASSLMRDTSYEQYF. This chain connects TRBV5-5 to TRBJ2-7, with D perhaps TRBD2 (6 bases). This CDR3 region has 15 residues. Between the trimmed V and J ends, which lost 2 bases and 0 bases, there was a span of 12 bases. Germline CDR1 and CDR2: SGHKS and YYEKEE (reference sequence).

The rearrangement joins TRBV6-5 to TRBJ1-2; tentatively, D is TRBD1 (6 bases). V lost 8 bases, J lost 1 base, and 8 bases lay in between. This CDR3 has 12 residues. The germline V gene has CDR1 MNHEY and CDR2 SVGAGI. CDR3 bases: TGTGCCAGCTCAGGGGTTAACTATGGCTACACCTTC. Translation: CASSGVNYGYTF.

This clone showed up just a few times. The chain couples TRBV27 to TRBJ1-3; D unclear. The CDR3 loop spans 14 amino acids. The germline CDR1 and CDR2 sequences are MNHEY and SMNVEV (reference sequence). V lost 4 bases and J lost 0, with 7 bases in between. The CDR3 spells CASSSTNSGNTIYF. The CDR3 nucleotides are TGTGCCAGCAGTTCCACTAACTCTGGAAACACCATATATTTT.

The chain has TRBV3-1 (or the pseudogene TRBV3-2) and TRBJ2-2; 7 nucleotides agree with TRBD1. V trimming: 2 bases; J trimming: 3 bases; junction bases outside the gene matches: 6. Germline V gene sequence: CDR1 LGHDT, CDR2 YNNKEL (reference sequence). CDR3 length equals 16 residues. CDR3 sequence reads: CASSQTGVVDTGELFF. CDR3 DNA: TGTGCCAGCAGCCAAACAGGGGTTGTTGACACCGGGGAGCTGTTTTTT.

This rearrangement joins TRBV5-1 to TRBJ2-3; 7 nucleotides line up with TRBD2. Germline V gene lookup returns CDR1 SGHRS and CDR2 YFSETQ. The V and J ends lost 0 bases and 2 bases, in that order; junction bases with no gene match: 6. The CDR3 runs to 16 residues. CDR3 region: CASSLDGLVSTDTQYF. The CDR3 DNA is TGCGCCAGCAGCTTGGACGGACTAGTTTCCACAGATACGCAGTATTTT.

V gene TRBV5-1 combines with J gene TRBJ2-5, with TRBD1 matching 8 bases. J gave up 5 bases and V 3 bases, and 6 bases lay outside the gene matches. Germline CDR1 reads SGHRS; CDR2 reads YFSETQ. The CDR3 is 14 amino acids. The CDR3 region is CASSSMDRDETQYF. Written as DNA, the CDR3 is TGCGCCAGCAGCTCTATGGACAGGGACGAGACCCAGTACTTC.

This chain links TRBV29-1 with TRBJ1-5, with 10 bases aligning to TRBD1. V lost 4 bases and J lost 7; bases outside the gene matches: 4. The CDR3 has 13 residues. CDR1 is SQVTM and CDR2 is ANQGSEA in the germline V gene. This CDR3 reads CSVGDRGGQPQHF. CDR3 DNA: TGCAGCGTTGGGGACAGGGGAGGCCAGCCCCAGCATTTT.

This clone has just a few counts. The rearrangement uses TRBV7-2 and TRBJ1-6; TRBD1 is a possible D gene (6 bases). CDR1 is SGHTA and CDR2 is FQGNSA in the germline V gene. The V gene lost 4 bases and the J gene lost 7 bases, with 11 bases spanning the gap. This CDR3 comprises 14 residues. The CDR3 reads CASSSAGVNSPLHF. As DNA, the CDR3 is TGTGCCAGCAGCTCCGCAGGGGTCAATTCACCCCTCCACTTT.

This clone came up once. Other nucleotide sequences in the sample specify the same CDR3. The V and J genes are TRBV3-1 (or the pseudogene TRBV3-2) and TRBJ2-7; weak D call: TRBD2 (5 bases). This CDR3 has 12 residues. Germline CDR1 LGHDT, CDR2 YNNKEL (reference sequence). V was shortened by 1 base and J by 6 bases, with 7 bases between the two germline ends. The CDR3 sequence is CASSQGRGEQYF. CDR3 bases: TGTGCCAGCAGCCAAGGCCGGGGCGAGCAGTACTTC.

The V gene is TRBV23-1, the J gene TRBJ1-1, with D hard to call. TRBV23-1 is noted as an ORF with a role that remains uncertain. Trimming removed 6 bases from V and 0 bases from J, with 17 bases in between. The CDR3 has 16 residues. The CDR3 coding sequence is TGCGCCAGCAGCCCTGGGTGCCTTGGGCTGAACACTGAAGCTTTCTTT. Residues: CASSPGCLGLNTEAFF.